This TCR beta chain is drawn from a study of T cell repertoires in cytomegalovirus infection. TCRdb independently ran MiXCR on the reads; one entry per CDR3 protein. The sample yields about 310,000 distinct CDR3 sequences, roughly 25% seen once. This clonotype showed up just a few times. Its antigen is unknown. The source material was cultured PBMCs, sampled from culture after CMV antigen stimulation. The origin of this receptor is a human donor in good health (CMV status not recorded). Some clones in this sample may be carry-over from other donors' samples.

The CDR3 reads CASSLISDGGTQYF. The DNA for the CDR3 is TGTGCCAGCAGCCTAATAAGTGATGGGGGGACCCAGTACTTC. V gene TRBV12-3 or TRBV12-4 combines with J gene TRBJ2-5; D may be TRBD1 or TRBD2 (5 bases each). The V end lost 6 bases, the J end lost 7 bases, and 18 bases lay between the germline ends. CDR3 length equals 14 residues.